Below are 32 T cell receptor beta chains sequenced from a single sample in a study of CD8 T cells in Susac syndrome. After extraction with the RNeasy kit, roughly 0.45 to 1 ug of the RNA was reverse transcribed using random hexamers. Each CDR3 protein is one row after TCRdb ran MiXCR on the immunoSEQ multiplex PCR reads. The sample holds about 130,000 distinct CDR3 sequences; around 94% are singletons and the top ten take 0.065% to 0.1%. Sequenced: CD4+ T cells from PBMCs. The receptors here all came from a human donor in good health.

The V call is TRBV5-6, the J call TRBJ2-5; TRBD1 matches 9 bases. The CDR3 is 14 amino acids. The germline V gene encodes CDR1 SGHDT and CDR2 YYEEEE. Trimming removed 4 bases from V and 5 bases from J; junction bases left unmatched: 6. The CDR3, as DNA: TGTGCCAGCAGCCCATGGGACAGGGTGGAGACCCAGTACTTC. Translated: CASSPWDRVETQYF.

The chain carries TRBV18 and TRBJ2-5; no definite D call. Germline V gene sequence: CDR1 KGHSH, CDR2 LQKENI. The CDR3 covers 12 residues. Trimming took 6 bases from V and 3 from J, leaving 8 bases between them. Here the CDR3 reads CASSMFEETQYF. The CDR3 region has the DNA TGTGCCAGCTCGATGTTCGAAGAGACCCAGTACTTC. Variable domain in full (rest from reference TRBV18 and TRBJ2-5): NAGVMQNPRHLVRRRGQEARLRCSPMKGHSHVYWYRQLPEEGLKFMVYLQKENIIDESGMPKERFSAEFPKEGPSILRIQQVVRGDSAAYFCASSMFEETQYFGPGTRLLVL.

The sample holds one count of this clonotype. The V call is TRBV5-1, the J call TRBJ2-7; a weak D match, TRBD1 (6 bases). CDR1 is SGHRS, CDR2 YFSETQ, per germline. The CDR3 runs to 14 residues. Deletions cut 4 bases from V and 1 base from J, with 12 bases between. The CDR3 DNA sequence: TGCGCCAGCAGCCCCCGACAGGTGTCCTACGAGCAGTACTTC. Translating gives CASSPRQVSYEQYF.

The V gene is TRBV5-1, the J gene TRBJ2-3, with D tentatively TRBD1 (6 bases). V lost 4 bases and J 2 bases, leaving 11 bases between the germline ends. CDR1 is SGHRS and CDR2 is YFSETQ in the germline V gene. The length of the CDR3 is 14 residues. The CDR3 sequence is CASSPDSPTDTQYF. CDR3 nucleotide sequence: TGCGCCAGCAGCCCGGACAGCCCCACAGATACGCAGTATTTT.

The V gene is TRBV14, the J gene TRBJ1-3; no reliable D call. V lost 0 bases and J lost 2, with 11 bases in between. CDR3 size: 16 residues. The germline gives CDR1 SGHDN, CDR2 FVKESK. CDR3 region: CASSQEMARAGNTIYF. CDR3 sequence (DNA): TGTGCCAGCAGCCAAGAAATGGCGCGGGCTGGAAACACCATATATTTT.

The chain recombines TRBV9 with TRBJ2-5, with D perhaps matching TRBD2 (6 bases). Trimming took 0 bases from V and 2 from J, leaving 11 bases between them. The CDR3 consists of 15 residues. Looked up from germline, CDR1 is SGDLS and CDR2 is YYNGEE. CDR3 loop: CASSVGGSGQETQYF. Written as DNA, the CDR3 is TGTGCCAGCAGCGTAGGTGGTAGCGGACAAGAGACCCAGTACTTC.

The chain employs TRBV19 and TRBJ1-5; D remains ambiguous. The V gene lost 6 bases and the J gene lost 2 bases, with 14 bases spanning the gap. The CDR3 has 15 amino acids. Looked up from germline, CDR1 is LNHDA and CDR2 is SQIVND (reference sequence). CDR3 DNA sequence: TGTGCCAGTAGCCTACATCCGGAGGGCAATCAGCCCCAGCATTTT. This sequence encodes CASSLHPEGNQPQHF.

The chain is built from TRBV20-1 and TRBJ2-2, with TRBD1 matching over 10 bases. CDR1 is DFQATT and CDR2 is SNEGSKA in the germline V gene (reference sequence). J was trimmed by 6 bases and V by 1 base; bases with no gene match: 5. The CDR3 extends over 15 amino acids. CDR3 bases: TGCAGTGCTAGAGCCGGGACAGGGGAGGCCGGGGAGCTGTTTTTT. Translation: CSARAGTGEAGELFF.

In DNA, the CDR3 is TGTGCCAGCTCACCAAGGCGTTCCGGAAACGAAAAACTGTTTTTT. Amino acid sequence: CASSPRRSGNEKLFF. V usage is TRBV18 and J usage is TRBJ1-4; D not certain. CDR1 KGHSH and CDR2 LQKENI come from the germline V gene. The CDR3 consists of 15 residues. Trimming stripped 2 bases from V and 8 bases from J, with 15 bases between.

This chain links TRBV5-1 with TRBJ1-1, with a tentative D call TRBD1 (6 bases). V shed 5 bases and J shed 5 bases, with 13 bases lying between them. The CDR3 totals 13 residues. CDR1 and CDR2 from the germline V gene are SGHRS and YFSETQ. The CDR3 here is CASSSGVRTEAFF. As DNA, the CDR3 is TGCGCCAGCAGTTCAGGGGTCCGGACTGAAGCTTTCTTT. Supplemented by reference TRBV5-1 and TRBJ1-1, the full variable domain reads KAGVTQTPRYLIKTRGQQVTLSCSPISGHRSVSWYQQTPGQGLQFLFEYFSETQRNKGNFPGRFSGRQFSNSRSEMNVSTLELGDSALYLCASSSGVRTEAFFGQGTRLTVV.

In its sample, this clonotype was seen once. The chain couples TRBV29-1 to TRBJ2-7, with 8 bases aligning to TRBD1. This CDR3 has 13 amino acids. Germline V gene data show CDR1 as SQVTM and CDR2 as ANQGSEA. J was trimmed by 1 base and V by 6 bases; bases with no gene match: 5. CDR3 in amino acids: CSVRTGSSYEQYF. DNA for the CDR3: TGCAGCGTGAGGACAGGGTCATCCTACGAGCAGTACTTC.

V usage is TRBV20-1 and J usage is TRBJ2-7; 8 nucleotides align to TRBD1. This CDR3 is built from 14 residues. The germline V gene encodes CDR1 DFQATT and CDR2 SNEGSKA (reference sequence). V gave up 7 bases and J gave up 6 bases; unmatched junction bases: 14. CDR3 bases: TGCAGTGTTGACGTGCGGGACAGGACAGGCGAGCAGTACTTC. The encoded protein is CSVDVRDRTGEQYF.

The chain employs TRBV14 and TRBJ1-2, with D possibly matching TRBD1 (6 bases). The CDR3 loop spans 14 amino acids. Germline V lookup: CDR1 SGHDN, CDR2 FVKESK. V was cut by 6 bases and J by 0 bases, with 11 bases left in between. CDR3 DNA sequence: TGTGCCAGCAGTCGACAGGCCGCTAACTATGGCTACACCTTC. Protein sequence: CASSRQAANYGYTF.

The chain is built from TRBV2 and TRBJ1-4, with D possibly matching TRBD1 (6 bases). CDR3 size: 13 residues. Trimming stripped 2 bases from V and 8 bases from J, with 9 bases between. Germline V gives CDR1 SNHLY, CDR2 FYNNEI. DNA for the CDR3: TGTGCCAGCAGTGAAAGGGGGAGCGAAAAACTGTTTTTT. Residues: CASSERGSEKLFF.

J is TRBJ1-5 and V is TRBV29-1; the match to TRBD1 covers 7 bases. The ends lost 7 bases at V and 4 bases at J; junction bases unmatched: 7. Per the germline V gene, CDR1 is SQVTM and CDR2 is ANQGSEA. The CDR3 has 13 residues. The CDR3 DNA sequence: TGCAGCGCCTCACAGGGGTGGAATCAGCCCCAGCATTTT. Its protein product is CSASQGWNQPQHF.

This clonotype was recorded only once. The chain combines TRBV3-1 with TRBJ2-7, with 7 bases that match TRBD1. J lost 0 bases, V lost 1 base, and 3 bases had no gene match. Germline V gene lookup returns CDR1 LGHDT and CDR2 YNNKEL (reference sequence). CDR3 length: 15 residues. CDR3 sequence (DNA): TGTGCCAGCAGCCAAGCGACAGGGAGCTCCTACGAGCAGTACTTC. This sequence encodes CASSQATGSSYEQYF.

The chain links TRBV18 to TRBJ2-7, with D possibly being TRBD1 (5 bases). Germline assignment: CDR1 KGHSH and CDR2 LQKENI. Trimming left V 5 bases short and J 2 bases short, with 16 bases between. This CDR3 has 15 amino acids. The CDR3 protein is CASSAGQIPTYEQYF. The CDR3 DNA follows: TGTGCCAGCTCAGCCGGACAAATCCCCACCTACGAGCAGTACTTC.

The chain links TRBV7-9 to TRBJ2-5; 9 nucleotides match TRBD1. The CDR3 covers 14 residues. CDR1 SEHNR and CDR2 FQNEAQ come from the germline V gene (reference sequence). V lost 7 bases, J lost 3 bases, and 6 bases stayed unmatched. The CDR3 loop is CASNNRDREETQYF. The CDR3 coding sequence is TGTGCCAGCAACAACCGGGACAGGGAAGAGACCCAGTACTTC.

This clonotype was detected once. This chain joins TRBV5-8 and TRBJ1-5; D is possibly TRBD1 (5 bases). With 4 bases removed from V and 2 bases from J, the gap between germline ends came to 10 bases. The V gene's germline CDR1 is SGHTS and CDR2 YDEGEE. The CDR3 length is 14 residues. CDR3 loop: CASSLWGGNQPQHF. The CDR3 nucleotides are TGTGCCAGCAGCCTGTGGGGCGGCAATCAGCCCCAGCATTTT.

The genes are TRBV6-5 and TRBJ2-1, with 15 bases identical to TRBD2. After removal of 0 bases from V and 8 bases from J, the junction contained 5 bases not matched to a gene. The CDR3 is made up of 17 amino acids. CDR1 MNHEY and CDR2 SVGAGI come from the germline V gene. CDR3 sequence (DNA): TGTGCCAGCAGTTACTCGGGGACTAGCGGGAGGTCGGATGAGCAGTTCTTC. This codes for CASSYSGTSGRSDEQFF.

This sequence joins TRBV4-1 and TRBJ1-1; D ambiguous. This CDR3 is built from 15 residues. Germline CDR1 is MGHRA and CDR2 is YSYEKL. The V end lost 3 bases, the J end lost 3 bases, and 14 bases lay between the germline ends. CDR3 protein: CASSQPLVADTEAFF. The CDR3 DNA is TGCGCCAGCAGCCAGCCATTGGTGGCGGACACTGAAGCTTTCTTT.

The J gene is TRBJ2-1, the V gene TRBV3-1; tentatively, D is TRBD2 (6 bases). Trimming cost V 5 bases and J 5 bases, with 28 bases left between them. In germline, CDR1 is LGHDT, CDR2 YNNKEL (reference sequence). The CDR3 totals 19 residues. CDR3 DNA: TGTGCCAGCAGCGGGCGGGACCAGCTTTGGGTTTCGAGCCACAATGAGCAGTTCTTC. As protein: CASSGRDQLWVSSHNEQFF.

The CDR3 coding sequence is TGTGCCAGCAGTCCGGGACGCGGTGTGGCTGAAGCTTTCTTT. Its protein is CASSPGRGVAEAFF. The rearrangement uses TRBV6-1 and TRBJ1-1; possibly TRBD1 for D (5 bases). The CDR3 is made up of 14 amino acids. Between the trimmed V and J ends, which lost 5 bases and 6 bases, there was a span of 16 bases. Germline CDR1 reads MNHNS; CDR2 reads SASEGT.

This chain links TRBV27 with TRBJ1-2; 8 nucleotides line up with TRBD1. Germline CDR1 reads MNHEY; CDR2 reads SMNVEV (reference sequence). The CDR3 runs 15 residues. Trimming removed 5 bases from V and 7 bases from J; junction bases left unmatched: 12. The CDR3 here is CASSPGQGRLLGYTF. The CDR3 DNA sequence: TGTGCCAGCAGTCCAGGACAGGGACGACTCCTTGGCTACACCTTC.

The chain links TRBV5-6 to TRBJ1-1; 8 positions agree with TRBD1. The J segment lost 5 bases and the V segment lost 3 bases, leaving 6 bases of the junction unmatched. The CDR3 has 14 amino acids. Looked up from germline, CDR1 is SGHDT and CDR2 is YYEEEE. The CDR3 region is CASSWTGNPTEAFF. CDR3 nucleotides: TGTGCCAGCAGCTGGACAGGGAACCCGACTGAAGCTTTCTTT.

The rearrangement links TRBV27 to TRBJ2-7; 9 bases agree with TRBD1. This CDR3 comprises 14 residues. With 9 bases clipped from V and 4 bases from J, the junction kept 10 bases outside the gene matches. CDR1 is MNHEY, CDR2 SMNVEV, per germline (reference sequence). Written as DNA, the CDR3 is TGTGCCAGTCGTAAGACAGGGGGGCAATACGAGCAGTACTTC. It yields the protein CASRKTGGQYEQYF.

The rearrangement links TRBV5-1 to TRBJ1-1; the D gene is possibly TRBD1 (5 bases). This CDR3 comprises 14 residues. Per the germline V gene, CDR1 is SGHRS and CDR2 is YFSETQ. V lost 3 bases, J lost 5 bases, and 14 bases lay in between. CDR3 in amino acids: CASSSQGWETEAFF. CDR3 coding DNA: TGCGCCAGCAGCTCTCAGGGTTGGGAAACTGAAGCTTTCTTT.

The chain links TRBV5-4 to TRBJ2-3; a possible D gene is TRBD2 (6 bases). The CDR3 has 15 residues. V was cut by 0 bases and J by 1 base, with 9 bases left in between. Germline V gives CDR1 SGHNT, CDR2 YYREEE (reference sequence). The CDR3 DNA is TGTGCCAGCAGCTTGGGAGCGGGCGGCACAGATACGCAGTATTTT. It codes for CASSLGAGGTDTQYF.

V is TRBV19 and J is TRBJ2-3, with D maybe TRBD2 (6 bases). Trimming took 6 bases from V and 1 from J, leaving 8 bases between them. This CDR3 has 13 amino acids. The germline gives CDR1 LNHDA, CDR2 SQIVND (reference sequence). Written as DNA, the CDR3 is TGTGCCAGTAGAGAGCGGGGCACAGATACGCAGTATTTT. It translates to CASRERGTDTQYF.

The chain has TRBV18 and TRBJ1-1; D is perhaps TRBD1 (6 bases). The CDR3 runs to 12 residues. V lost 0 bases to trimming and J lost 13 bases, with 12 bases between them. Germline CDR1 reads KGHSH; CDR2 reads LQKENI. The CDR3 reads CASSPPSGVGFF. DNA for the CDR3: TGTGCCAGCTCACCACCGTCAGGGGTTGGTTTCTTT.

The chain carries TRBV25-1 and TRBJ1-2, with 7 bases lining up with TRBD1. With V trimmed by 8 bases and J by 6 bases, 9 bases remained unmatched. This CDR3 spans 13 amino acids. Germline CDR1 MGHDK, CDR2 SYGVNS. The CDR3 DNA sequence: TGTGCCAGCCAAATGGACAGGCGGGATGGCTACACCTTC. Translated: CASQMDRRDGYTF.

The chain couples TRBV7-2 to TRBJ2-3; D not certain. Germline lookup yields CDR1 SGHTA and CDR2 FQGNSA. The CDR3 length is 14 residues. Trimming took off 1 base at V and 10 bases at J, with 15 bases between the two ends. The CDR3 is CASSLDRASLAQYF. The CDR3 nucleotides read TGTGCCAGCAGCTTAGATCGGGCTAGTCTGGCGCAGTATTTT. Combining the CDR3 with reference TRBV7-2 and TRBJ2-3 gives the whole variable domain GAGVSQSPSNKVTEKGKDVELRCDPISGHTALYWYRQSLGQGLEFLIYFQGNSAPDKSGLPSDRFSAERTGGSVSTLTIQRTQQEDSAVYLCASSLDRASLAQYFGPGTRLTVL.